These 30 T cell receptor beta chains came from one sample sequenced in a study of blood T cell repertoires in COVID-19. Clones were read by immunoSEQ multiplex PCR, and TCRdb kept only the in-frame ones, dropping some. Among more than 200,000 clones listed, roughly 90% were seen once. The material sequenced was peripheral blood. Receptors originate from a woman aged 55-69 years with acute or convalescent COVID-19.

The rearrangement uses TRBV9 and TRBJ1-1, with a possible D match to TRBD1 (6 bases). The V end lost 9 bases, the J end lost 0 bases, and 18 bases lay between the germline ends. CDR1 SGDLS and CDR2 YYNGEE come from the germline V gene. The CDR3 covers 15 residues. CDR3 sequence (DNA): TGTGCCATAATCACGGACAGACAGCTGAACACTGAAGCTTTCTTT. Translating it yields CAIITDRQLNTEAFF. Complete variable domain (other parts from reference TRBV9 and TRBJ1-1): DSGVTQTPKHLITATGQRVTLRCSPRSGDLSVYWYQQSLDQGLQFLIQYYNGEERAKGNILERFSAQQFPDLHSELNLSSLELGDSALYFCAIITDRQLNTEAFFGQGTRLTVV.

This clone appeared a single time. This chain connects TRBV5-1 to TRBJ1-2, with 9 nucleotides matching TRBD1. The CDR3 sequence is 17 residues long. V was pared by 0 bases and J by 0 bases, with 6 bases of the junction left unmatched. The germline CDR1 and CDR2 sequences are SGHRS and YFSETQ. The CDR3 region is CASSLAGTGSPNYGYTF. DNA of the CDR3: TGCGCCAGCAGCTTGGCCGGGACAGGGTCTCCTAACTATGGCTACACCTTC.

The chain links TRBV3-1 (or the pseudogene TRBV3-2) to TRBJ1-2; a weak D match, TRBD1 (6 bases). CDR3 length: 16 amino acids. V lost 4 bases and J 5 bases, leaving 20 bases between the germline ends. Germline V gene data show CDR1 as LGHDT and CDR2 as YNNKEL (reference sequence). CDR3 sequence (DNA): TGTGCCAGCAGCCCTCAGACAGGTACCTATACTTATGGCTACACCTTC. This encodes CASSPQTGTYTYGYTF.

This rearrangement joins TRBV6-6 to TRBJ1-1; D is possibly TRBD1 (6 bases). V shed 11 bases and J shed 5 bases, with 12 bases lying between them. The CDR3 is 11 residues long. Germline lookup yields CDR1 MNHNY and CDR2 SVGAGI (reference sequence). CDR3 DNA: TGTGCCCGATTGAGGGGGACTGAAGCTTTCTTT. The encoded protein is CARLRGTEAFF.

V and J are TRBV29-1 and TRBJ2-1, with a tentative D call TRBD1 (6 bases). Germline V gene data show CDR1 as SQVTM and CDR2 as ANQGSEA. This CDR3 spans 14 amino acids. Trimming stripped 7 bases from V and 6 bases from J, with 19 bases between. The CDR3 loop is CSAPRDTLVNEQFF. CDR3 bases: TGCAGCGCCCCCCGGGACACCCTGGTCAATGAGCAGTTCTTC.

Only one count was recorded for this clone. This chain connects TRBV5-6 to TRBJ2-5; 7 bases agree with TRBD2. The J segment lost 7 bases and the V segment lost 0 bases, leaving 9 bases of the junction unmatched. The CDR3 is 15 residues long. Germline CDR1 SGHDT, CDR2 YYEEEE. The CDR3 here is CASSLVRRLAATQYF. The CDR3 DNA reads TGTGCCAGCAGCTTGGTGAGACGACTAGCTGCGACCCAGTACTTC.

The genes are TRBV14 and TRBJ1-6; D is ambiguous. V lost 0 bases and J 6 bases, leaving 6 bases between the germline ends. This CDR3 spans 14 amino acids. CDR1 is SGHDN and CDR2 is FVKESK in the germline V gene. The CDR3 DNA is TGTGCCAGCAGCCAAGATCTAAGTAATTCACCCCTCCACTTT. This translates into CASSQDLSNSPLHF. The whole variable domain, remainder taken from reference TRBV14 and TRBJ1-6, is EAGVTQFPSHSVIEKGQTVTLRCDPISGHDNLYWYRRVMGKEIKFLLHFVKESKQDESGMPNNRFLAERTGGTYSTLKVQPAELEDSGVYFCASSQDLSNSPLHFGNGTRLTVT.

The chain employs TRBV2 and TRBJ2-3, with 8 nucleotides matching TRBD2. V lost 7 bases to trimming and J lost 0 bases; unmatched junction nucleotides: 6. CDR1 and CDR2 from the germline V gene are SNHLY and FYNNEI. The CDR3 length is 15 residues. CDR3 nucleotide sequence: TGTGCCAGCACTTTTAGCGGGGTTAGCACAGATACGCAGTATTTT. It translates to CASTFSGVSTDTQYF.

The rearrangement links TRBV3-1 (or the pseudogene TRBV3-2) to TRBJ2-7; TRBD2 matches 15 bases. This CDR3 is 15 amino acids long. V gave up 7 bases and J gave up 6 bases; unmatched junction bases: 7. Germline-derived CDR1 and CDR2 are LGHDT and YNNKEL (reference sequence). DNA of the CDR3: TGTGCCAGCACCTCGGGACTAGCGGGGGGAGGCGAGCAGTACTTC. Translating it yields CASTSGLAGGGEQYF.

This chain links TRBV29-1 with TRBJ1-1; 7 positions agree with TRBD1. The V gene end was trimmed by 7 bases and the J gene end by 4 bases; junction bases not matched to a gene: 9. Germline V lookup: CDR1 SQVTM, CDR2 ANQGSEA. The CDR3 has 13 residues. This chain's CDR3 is CSGQTGVATEAFF. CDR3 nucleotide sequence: TGCAGCGGGCAAACAGGGGTAGCCACTGAAGCTTTCTTT. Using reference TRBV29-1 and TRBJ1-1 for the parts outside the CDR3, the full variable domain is SAVISQKPSRDICQRGTSLTIQCQVDSQVTMMFWYRQQPGQSLTLIATANQGSEATYESGFVIDKFPISRPNLTFSTLTVSNMSPEDSSIYLCSGQTGVATEAFFGQGTRLTVV.

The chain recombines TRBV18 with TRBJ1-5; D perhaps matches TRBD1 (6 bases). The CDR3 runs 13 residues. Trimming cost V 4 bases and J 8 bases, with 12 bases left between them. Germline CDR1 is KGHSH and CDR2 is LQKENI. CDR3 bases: TGTGCCAGCTCACAGGGACATGGAGAGCCCCAGCATTTT. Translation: CASSQGHGEPQHF.

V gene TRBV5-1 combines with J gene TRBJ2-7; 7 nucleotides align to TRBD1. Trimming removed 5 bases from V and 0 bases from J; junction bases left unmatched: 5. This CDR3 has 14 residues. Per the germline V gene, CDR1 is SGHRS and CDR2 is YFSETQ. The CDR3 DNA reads TGCGCCAGCAGGGCGCCAGGGGGCTCCTACGAGCAGTACTTC. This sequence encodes CASRAPGGSYEQYF. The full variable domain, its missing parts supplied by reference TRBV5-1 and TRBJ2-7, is KAGVTQTPRYLIKTRGQQVTLSCSPISGHRSVSWYQQTPGQGLQFLFEYFSETQRNKGNFPGRFSGRQFSNSRSEMNVSTLELGDSALYLCASRAPGGSYEQYFGPGTRLTVT.

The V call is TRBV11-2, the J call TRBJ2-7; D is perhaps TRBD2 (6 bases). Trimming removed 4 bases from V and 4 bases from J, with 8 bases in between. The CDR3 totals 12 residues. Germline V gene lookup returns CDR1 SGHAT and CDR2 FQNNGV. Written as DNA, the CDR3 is TGTGCCAGCAGCTCTCTAGCGTACGAGCAGTACTTC. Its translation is CASSSLAYEQYF.

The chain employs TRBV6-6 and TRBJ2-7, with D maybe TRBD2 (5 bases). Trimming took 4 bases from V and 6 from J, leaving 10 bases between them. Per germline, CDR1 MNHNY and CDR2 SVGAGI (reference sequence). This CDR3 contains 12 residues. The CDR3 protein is CASSSPRGEQYF. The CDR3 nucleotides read TGTGCCAGCAGTTCTCCACGGGGCGAGCAGTACTTC.

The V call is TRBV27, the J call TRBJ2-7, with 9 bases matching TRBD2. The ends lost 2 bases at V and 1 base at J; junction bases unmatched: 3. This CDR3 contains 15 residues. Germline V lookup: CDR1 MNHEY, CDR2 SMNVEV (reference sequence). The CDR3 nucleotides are TGTGCCAGCAGTTTAGGACTAGCGCCTTCCTACGAGCAGTACTTC. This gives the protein CASSLGLAPSYEQYF.

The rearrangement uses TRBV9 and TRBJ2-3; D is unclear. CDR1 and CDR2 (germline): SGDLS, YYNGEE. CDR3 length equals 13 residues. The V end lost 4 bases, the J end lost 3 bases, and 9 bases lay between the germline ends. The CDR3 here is CASSPSSTDTQYF. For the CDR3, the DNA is TGTGCCAGCAGCCCCAGTTCGACAGATACGCAGTATTTT.

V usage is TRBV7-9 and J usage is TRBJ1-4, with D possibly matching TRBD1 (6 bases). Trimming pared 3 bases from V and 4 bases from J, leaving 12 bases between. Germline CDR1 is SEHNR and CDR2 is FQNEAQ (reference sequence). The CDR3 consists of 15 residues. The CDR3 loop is CASSLRGQINEKLFF. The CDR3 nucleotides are TGTGCCAGCAGCTTGCGGGGGCAGATTAATGAAAAACTGTTTTTT.

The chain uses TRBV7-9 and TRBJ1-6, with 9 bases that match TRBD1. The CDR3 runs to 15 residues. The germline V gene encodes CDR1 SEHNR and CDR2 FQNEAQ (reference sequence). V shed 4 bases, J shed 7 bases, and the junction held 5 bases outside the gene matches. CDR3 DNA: TGTGCCAGCAGCTCCGGGACAGGGACGAATTCACCCCTCCACTTT. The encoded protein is CASSSGTGTNSPLHF.

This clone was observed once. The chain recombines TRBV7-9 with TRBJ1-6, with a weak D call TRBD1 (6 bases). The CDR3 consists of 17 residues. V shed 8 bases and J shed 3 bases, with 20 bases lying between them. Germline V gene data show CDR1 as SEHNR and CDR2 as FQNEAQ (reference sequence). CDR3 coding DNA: TGTGCCAGCCTTGGGGGCCCAGCGAATATCTATAATTCACCCCTCCACTTT. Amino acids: CASLGGPANIYNSPLHF.

The CDR3 loop is CASSDGLAGADTQYF. In DNA, the CDR3 is TGTGCCAGCAGTGACGGACTAGCGGGGGCAGATACGCAGTATTTT. The chain combines TRBV6-4 with TRBJ2-3, with 13 bases aligning to TRBD2. After removal of 2 bases from V and 4 bases from J, the junction contained 0 bases not matched to a gene. The CDR3 has 15 amino acids. Germline-derived CDR1 and CDR2 are MRHNA and SNTAGT.

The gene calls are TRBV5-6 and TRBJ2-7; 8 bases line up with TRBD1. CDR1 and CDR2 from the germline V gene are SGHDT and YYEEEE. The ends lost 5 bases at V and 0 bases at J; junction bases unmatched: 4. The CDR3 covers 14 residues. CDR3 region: CASRRTGSSYEQYF. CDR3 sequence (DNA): TGTGCCAGCAGACGGACAGGGAGCTCCTACGAGCAGTACTTC.

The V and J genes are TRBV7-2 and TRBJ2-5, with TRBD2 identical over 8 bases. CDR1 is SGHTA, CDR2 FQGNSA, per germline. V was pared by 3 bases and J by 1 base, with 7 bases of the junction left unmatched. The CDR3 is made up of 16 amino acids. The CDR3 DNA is TGTGCCAGCAGCTTCAGGCGGGAGGTGACCCAAGAGACCCAGTACTTC. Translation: CASSFRREVTQETQYF. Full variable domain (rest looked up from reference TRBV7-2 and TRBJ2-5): GAGVSQSPSNKVTEKGKDVELRCDPISGHTALYWYRQSLGQGLEFLIYFQGNSAPDKSGLPSDRFSAERTGGSVSTLTIQRTQQEDSAVYLCASSFRREVTQETQYFGPGTRLLVL.

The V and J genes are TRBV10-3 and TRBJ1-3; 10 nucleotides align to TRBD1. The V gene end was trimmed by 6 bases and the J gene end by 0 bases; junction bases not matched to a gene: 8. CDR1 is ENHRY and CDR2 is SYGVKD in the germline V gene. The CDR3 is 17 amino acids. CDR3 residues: CAISPGTGVGSGNTIYF. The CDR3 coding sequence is TGTGCCATCAGCCCCGGGACAGGGGTCGGCTCTGGAAACACCATATATTTT.

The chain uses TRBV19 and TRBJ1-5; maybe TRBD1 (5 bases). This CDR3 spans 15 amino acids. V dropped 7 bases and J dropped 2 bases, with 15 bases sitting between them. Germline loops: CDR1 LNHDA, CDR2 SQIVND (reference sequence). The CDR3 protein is CASILREDGNQPQHF. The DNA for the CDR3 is TGTGCCAGTATCCTCAGGGAGGACGGCAATCAGCCCCAGCATTTT.

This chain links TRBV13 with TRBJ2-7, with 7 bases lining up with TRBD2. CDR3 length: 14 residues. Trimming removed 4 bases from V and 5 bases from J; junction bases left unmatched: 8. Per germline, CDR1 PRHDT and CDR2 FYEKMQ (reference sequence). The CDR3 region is CASSSREAAHEQYF. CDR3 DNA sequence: TGTGCCAGCAGCTCCCGGGAGGCCGCCCACGAGCAGTACTTC.

CDR3 protein: CASSLVPQGANEQFF. As DNA, the CDR3 is TGTGCCAGCAGCTTAGTCCCTCAGGGGGCGAATGAGCAGTTCTTC. The chain recombines TRBV7-2 with TRBJ2-1, with 8 bases fitting TRBD1. The germline V gene encodes CDR1 SGHTA and CDR2 FQGNSA. The CDR3 contains 15 residues. V was pared by 1 base and J by 7 bases, with 6 bases of the junction left unmatched.

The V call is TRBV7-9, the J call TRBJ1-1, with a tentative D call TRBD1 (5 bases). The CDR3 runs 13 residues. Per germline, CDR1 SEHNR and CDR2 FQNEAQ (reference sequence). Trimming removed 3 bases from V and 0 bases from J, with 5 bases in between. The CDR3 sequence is CASSFRVNTEAFF. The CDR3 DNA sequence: TGTGCCAGCAGCTTCAGGGTGAACACTGAAGCTTTCTTT.

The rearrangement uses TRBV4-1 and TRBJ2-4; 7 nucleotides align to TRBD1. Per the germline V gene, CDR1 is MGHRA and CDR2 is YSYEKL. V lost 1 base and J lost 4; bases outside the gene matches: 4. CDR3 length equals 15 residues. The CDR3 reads CASSQAGTAKNIQYF. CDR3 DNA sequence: TGCGCCAGCAGCCAAGCCGGGACAGCGAAAAACATTCAGTACTTC.

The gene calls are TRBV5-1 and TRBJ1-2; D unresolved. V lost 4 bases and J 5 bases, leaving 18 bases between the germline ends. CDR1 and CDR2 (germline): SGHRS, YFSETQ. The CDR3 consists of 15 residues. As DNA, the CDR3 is TGCGCCAGCAGCATCGACATAACAGAATTTTATGGCTACACCTTC. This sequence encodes CASSIDITEFYGYTF.

The CDR3 sequence: CASSPLGGKETQYF. The CDR3, as DNA: TGTGCCAGCTCACCACTAGGGGGCAAAGAGACCCAGTACTTC. This rearrangement joins TRBV18 to TRBJ2-5, with 7 bases matching TRBD1. The CDR3 contains 14 residues. V shed 1 base and J 3 bases; nucleotides not matched to a gene: 2. From germline, CDR1 is KGHSH and CDR2 LQKENI.